The rows below give T cell receptor beta chains drawn from one sample of a study of blood T cell repertoires in COVID-19. TCRdb keeps only in-frame clones here, not all; method: immunoSEQ multiplex PCR. This sample has about 110,000 clones, with 70% to 90% found just once. The sequencing input was peripheral blood. All receptors come from a woman in her 50s with acute or convalescent COVID-19. Both conserved end residues are part of each CDR3. The D gene is left open where the match is weak. Rows may omit the clone size; those that give it use once, few, many or a size class.

16,TRBV5-1,TRBJ1-6,-,TRBD1,CASSLAWTGNNSPLHF,TGCGCCAGCAGCTTAGCCTGGACAGGGAATAATTCACCCCTCCACTTT
16,TRBV2,TRBJ1-4,-,-,CASWNQGGPTNEKLFF,TGTGCCAGTTGGAATCAGGGAGGACCAACTAATGAAAAACTGTTTTTT
14,TRBV30,TRBJ1-1,-,-,CAWVVGGLNTEAFF,TGTGCCTGGGTGGTCGGGGGACTTAACACTGAAGCTTTCTTT
14,TRBV6-5,TRBJ2-7,-,TRBD2,CASSSSGTAYEQYF,TGTGCCAGCAGTTCTAGCGGGACCGCCTACGAGCAGTACTTC
16,TRBV5-1,TRBJ2-1,few,TRBD2,CASSLLGLLADNEQFF,TGCGCCAGCAGCTTGCTAGGGTTACTAGCGGACAATGAGCAGTTCTTC
13,TRBV7-6,TRBJ1-6,-,-,CASSQILYSPLHF,TGTGCCAGCAGCCAGATTCTGTATTCACCCCTCCACTTT
17,TRBV14,TRBJ1-1,-,-,CASSQDGAAGLGTEAFF,TGTGCCAGCAGCCAAGATGGGGCGGCAGGGTTGGGCACTGAAGCTTTCTTT
12,TRBV2,TRBJ1-2,-,-,CASSQGPYGYTF,TGTGCCAGCAGCCAGGGCCCCTATGGCTACACCTTC
14,TRBV18,TRBJ2-1,-,-,CASSRGGDSNEQFF,TGTGCCAGCTCGCGGGGTGGGGACAGCAATGAGCAGTTCTTC
12,TRBV30,TRBJ2-7,once,TRBD1,CAWTFLTGAQYF,TGTGCCTGGACTTTTTTAACAGGGGCACAGTACTTC
16,TRBV30,TRBJ1-3,-,TRBD1,CAWSRGTGVSGNTIYF,TGTGCCTGGTCCAGGGGGACTGGTGTCTCTGGAAACACCATATATTTT
11,TRBV20-1,TRBJ1-1,-,TRBD1,CSAASTGVAFF,TGCAGTGCTGCCTCGACAGGGGTTGCTTTCTTT
14,TRBV9,TRBJ1-4,-,TRBD1,CASSGAQGVGKLFF,TGTGCCAGCAGCGGGGCACAGGGGGTAGGAAAACTGTTTTTT
12,TRBV29-1,TRBJ2-3,-,TRBD1,CSVDGRGDTQYF,TGCAGCGTTGACGGCAGGGGGGATACGCAGTATTTT
15,TRBV7-8,TRBJ2-2,-,TRBD1,CASSQGQTTTGELFF,TGTGCCAGCAGCCAGGGACAGACTACGACCGGGGAGCTGTTTTTT
14,TRBV27,TRBJ2-2,-,-,CASSSRGNTGELFF,TGTGCCAGCAGTTCCAGGGGGAACACCGGGGAGCTGTTTTTT
18,TRBV27,TRBJ2-2,-,TRBD1,CASSSHWDSTGNTGELFF,TGTGCCAGCAGTTCGCACTGGGACAGCACAGGAAACACCGGGGAGCTGTTTTTT
11,TRBV6-5,TRBJ2-5,-,-,CASNLRETQYF,TGTGCCAGCAATCTACGGGAGACCCAGTACTTC
13,TRBV18,TRBJ1-1,-,-,CASSPRQNTEAFF,TGTGCCAGCTCACCACGACAGAACACTGAAGCTTTCTTT